One T cell receptor (beta chain) is described in this entry. This sample was taken from a study of human T cells and chemical hapten exposure. Study-wide background: Minor volume differences among pooled libraries chiefly drove per-sample TCR yield variation.

In germline, CDR1 is SGHTA, CDR2 FQGNSA. CDR3 length equals 15 residues. Trimming took 6 bases from V and 1 from J; bases not matched to a gene: 5. TCRdb processed the RACE reads anew with MiXCR; each CDR3 protein has one entry. Of around 180,000 distinct CDR3 sequences in the sample, under 35% were seen once. Time point defined: pre-sensitization, week 0. Treatment meaning: therapeutic diphenylcyclopropenone sensitization with weekly scalp DPC. The receptor comes from a woman under 40 with alopecia areata. Some clones in this sample may be carry-over from other donors' samples. The input for sequencing was whole blood, taken in connection with sensitization to the hapten diphenylcyclopropenone (DPC). The chain carries TRBV7-2 and TRBJ2-3; 9 bases map to TRBD1. The DNA for the CDR3 is TGTGCCAGCAGACGGCGGACAGGGGGCACAGATACGCAGTATTTT. It encodes CASRRRTGGTDTQYF.